These T cell receptor beta chains were read from a single sample in a study of CD8+CD57+ T cells in acquired aplastic anemia. One entry per CDR3 protein results from TCRdb running MiXCR on the reads. The top ten clones hold approximately 16% of a sample with approximately 200,000 distinct CDR3 sequences, less than 65% of them seen once. What was sequenced was sorted CD4+, CD8+, or CD8+CD57+ T cells (not recorded which) from PBMCs. Receptor source: a human donor in good health, serving as a control. CDR3s include the opening cysteine and the closing phenylalanine or tryptophan.

V gene	J gene	CDR3 protein
TRBV24-1	TRBJ2-5	CATSDLRETQETQYF
TRBV7-2	TRBJ1-1	CASSSPGHTEAFF
TRBV5-8	TRBJ1-5	CASSFRNPLEPQHF
TRBV30	TRBJ1-2	CAWSPGTANGYTF
TRBV7-2	TRBJ1-2	CASSPTRENYGYTF
TRBV20-1	TRBJ2-7	CSARDPLVTYEQYF
TRBV29-1	TRBJ2-5	CSVETGYGETQYF
TRBV7-9	TRBJ1-1	CACSFGGTEAFF
TRBV4-1	TRBJ2-3	CASSQASGGDTQYF
TRBV15	TRBJ2-2	CATSRVPDSNTGELFF
TRBV19	TRBJ2-5	CASHVSGGLQETQYF
TRBV2	TRBJ2-7	CASSAAPTSGGAYEQYF
TRBV9	TRBJ2-7	CASSVGGTGGYEQYF
TRBV11-3	-	CASGLGDRSPSTDTQHF
TRBV15	TRBJ2-7	CAASRTTSGEQYF
TRBV19	TRBJ2-7	CASSMGRGGEQYF